Described below is a single T cell receptor (beta chain) sequence and its context. Its specificity is unknown. The data were obtained in a study of shared clonotypes between healthy human individuals. Study-level points and caveats: An expected dependence of interdonor clonotype sharing on sequencing depth was noted.

Germline V gene sequence: CDR1 SEHNR, CDR2 FQNEAQ (reference sequence). Trimming took 2 bases from V and 0 from J; bases not matched to a gene: 2. The CDR3 is 15 amino acids. Some clones are missing from TCRdb's copy, which holds only in-frame ones; the method was immunoSEQ multiplex PCR. Seen here are about 460,000 clones, over 60% observed once, and the top ten hold around 11%. All donors were Caucasian adults living in Nashville, Tennessee. Genomic DNA came from around 84 million PBMCs in unsorted samples. What was sequenced was PBMCs. The rearrangement links TRBV7-9 to TRBJ2-3, with 7 bases that match TRBD2. The TCR was taken from a woman aged 40 to 55 in good health. Some clones in this sample may be carry-over from other donors' samples. The CDR3 region is CASSLMGGSTDTQYF. The CDR3 nucleotides read TGTGCCAGCAGCTTAATGGGGGGGAGCACAGATACGCAGTATTTT.